One and the same sample provided the 29 T cell receptor beta chains below, sequenced in a study. Only in-frame clones appear in the TCRdb table, and some are missing; sequencing was by immunoSEQ multiplex PCR. The sample comprises about 68,000 clones, around 95% of which are singletons, and roughly 4% rests with the top ten. Sequencing was done on a sample of PBMCs. The receptor set was obtained from a man aged 35 to 55 with rheumatoid arthritis.

This sequence joins TRBV3-1 (or the pseudogene TRBV3-2) and TRBJ1-1; D not resolved. The V and J ends lost 1 base and 1 base respectively, with 7 bases between them. The CDR3 runs to 14 residues. The germline gives CDR1 LGHDT, CDR2 YNNKEL (reference sequence). The CDR3 is CASSQGHKNTEAFF. CDR3 sequence (DNA): TGTGCCAGCAGCCAAGGACACAAGAACACTGAAGCTTTCTTT.

V and J are TRBV6-5 and TRBJ2-3, with D perhaps TRBD1 or TRBD2 (6 bases each). The germline V and J ends were trimmed by 8 bases and 4 bases, with 13 bases remaining between them. Germline-derived CDR1 and CDR2 are MNHEY and SVGAGI. CDR3 length: 13 amino acids. The chain's CDR3 is CASGGQEADTQYF. The DNA for the CDR3 is TGTGCCAGCGGGGGGCAAGAGGCAGATACGCAGTATTTT.

This chain's CDR3 is CASSPGPAYEQYF. CDR3 bases: TGTGCCAGCAGCCCGGGACCGGCGTACGAGCAGTACTTC. The chain is built from TRBV11-2 and TRBJ2-7; the D call may be TRBD1 or TRBD2 (5 bases each). V was trimmed by 5 bases and J by 4 bases, leaving 12 bases between them. The CDR3 contains 13 residues. Germline V CDR1 and CDR2: SGHAT, FQNNGV.

This sequence joins TRBV24-1 and TRBJ2-7; D assignment may be TRBD1 or TRBD2 (5 bases each). Trimming removed 4 bases at V and 0 bases at J, with 12 bases between. The CDR3 sequence is 15 residues long. Germline values: CDR1 KGHDR, CDR2 SFDVKD. This CDR3 is CATSDRDGTSYEQYF. The CDR3 DNA is TGTGCCACCAGTGACAGGGACGGAACCTCCTACGAGCAGTACTTC.

This clone has a single count. The V gene is TRBV28, the J gene TRBJ2-4, with 10 bases fitting TRBD2. This CDR3 is 18 amino acids long. The J segment lost 2 bases and the V segment lost 6 bases, leaving 13 bases of the junction unmatched. Germline V gene data show CDR1 as MDHEN and CDR2 as SYDVKM. The DNA of the CDR3 is TGTGCCAGCAGGCACCTGGGGCTAGCGGGAGTACCCAAAAACATTCAGTACTTC. As protein: CASRHLGLAGVPKNIQYF.

CDR3 region: CASSSPGELNSPLHF. CDR3 sequence (DNA): TGTGCCAGCAGCTCCCCGGGGGAATTGAATTCACCCCTCCACTTT. The V gene is TRBV5-8, the J gene TRBJ1-6; tentatively, D is TRBD1 (5 bases). V lost 3 bases and J lost 7, with 14 bases in between. The germline gives CDR1 SGHTS, CDR2 YDEGEE. This CDR3 region has 15 residues.

The chain links TRBV11-1 to TRBJ2-2, with D unresolved. Looked up from germline, CDR1 is SGHAT and CDR2 is FQDESV (reference sequence). The V end was cut by 7 bases, the J end by 2 bases, with 5 bases between. The CDR3 extends over 12 amino acids. CDR3 in DNA: TGTGCCAGCACCCTAAACACCGGGGAGCTGTTTTTT. Amino acid sequence: CASTLNTGELFF. The entire variable domain, with the rest obtained from reference TRBV11-1 and TRBJ2-2, is as follows: EAEVAQSPRYKITEKSQAVAFWCDPISGHATLYWYRQILGQGPELLVQFQDESVVDDSQLPKDRFSAERLKGVDSTLKIQPAELGDSAMYLCASTLNTGELFFGEGSRLTVL.

The chain has TRBV7-2 and TRBJ1-1; D may be TRBD1 (6 bases). Trimming removed 0 bases from V and 1 base from J, with 9 bases in between. Germline CDR1 is SGHTA and CDR2 is FQGNSA. The length of the CDR3 is 15 residues. The CDR3 sequence: CASSLALGGNTEAFF. The DNA of the CDR3 is TGTGCCAGCAGCTTAGCGTTAGGGGGGAACACTGAAGCTTTCTTT.

The V call is TRBV25-1, the J call TRBJ2-7; D could derive from TRBD1 or TRBD2 (5 bases each). CDR3 length equals 14 residues. Trimming shortened V by 7 bases and J by 3 bases, and 16 bases separated the two germline ends. Germline V gives CDR1 MGHDK, CDR2 SYGVNS. CDR3: CASTGGTKGYEQYF. CDR3 nucleotide sequence: TGTGCCAGCACGGGTGGGACCAAAGGCTACGAGCAGTACTTC.

The rearrangement joins TRBV30 to TRBJ2-5; either TRBD1 or TRBD2 may fit D (6 bases each). Germline-derived CDR1 and CDR2 are GTSNPN and SVGIG (reference sequence). The CDR3 runs to 11 residues. The V and J ends lost 8 bases and 3 bases respectively, with 10 bases between them. The CDR3 here is CAGGPKETQYF. The CDR3 DNA sequence: TGTGCCGGGGGGCCGAAAGAGACCCAGTACTTC. Looking up the rest from reference TRBV30 and TRBJ2-5 gives the full variable domain: SQTIHQWPATLVQPVGSPLSLECTVEGTSNPNLYWYRQAAGRGLQLLFYSVGIGQISSEVPQNLSASRPQDRQFILSSKKLLLSDSGFYLCAGGPKETQYFGPGTRLLVL.

The V call is TRBV7-3, the J call TRBJ2-1; no clear D. Germline V gene data show CDR1 as SGHTA and CDR2 as FQGTGA. This CDR3 region has 16 residues. Trimming removed 0 bases at V and 0 bases at J, with 9 bases between. CDR3 coding DNA: TGTGCCAGCAGCTTAACCTGGTCATTCTCCTACAATGAGCAGTTCTTC. It specifies CASSLTWSFSYNEQFF. The full variable domain, rest sourced from reference TRBV7-3 and TRBJ2-1, is GAGVSQTPSNKVTEKGKYVELRCDPISGHTALYWYRQSLGQGPEFLIYFQGTGAADDSGLPNDRFFAVRPEGSVSTLKIQRTERGDSAVYLCASSLTWSFSYNEQFFGPGTRLTVL.

The chain has TRBV9 and TRBJ2-7, with D possibly being TRBD1 or TRBD2 (5 bases each). Germline V CDR1 and CDR2: SGDLS, YYNGEE. V was shortened by 4 bases and J by 4 bases, with 15 bases between the two germline ends. There are 14 residues in the CDR3. Here the CDR3 reads CASSPTGTDYEQYF. CDR3 nucleotide sequence: TGTGCCAGCAGCCCGACCGGGACGGATTACGAGCAGTACTTC.

This chain links TRBV6-5 with TRBJ2-7; 14 bases agree with TRBD2. CDR1 and CDR2 (germline): MNHEY, SVGAGI. The CDR3 is made up of 15 amino acids. Trimming at V came to 8 bases and at J to 1 base, leaving 4 bases not matched to a gene. The CDR3 spells CASGRLAGGSYEQYF. The CDR3 nucleotides read TGTGCCAGCGGACGACTAGCGGGAGGGTCCTACGAGCAGTACTTC.

This chain joins TRBV25-1 and TRBJ1-2; no clear D gene. The CDR3 has 14 amino acids. Germline lookup yields CDR1 MGHDK and CDR2 SYGVNS. The V and J ends lost 0 bases and 9 bases respectively, with 14 bases between them. The CDR3 nucleotides are TGTGCCAGCAGTGAATACTCGGACCTCTTTCGCTACACCTTC. Translated: CASSEYSDLFRYTF.

The chain uses TRBV6-4 and TRBJ2-3; 7 bases are shared with TRBD2. After removal of 4 bases from V and 1 base from J, the junction contained 5 bases not matched to a gene. The CDR3 is 15 amino acids. Per germline, CDR1 MRHNA and CDR2 SNTAGT. The CDR3 spells CASSGASGGTDTQYF. CDR3 DNA sequence: TGTGCCAGCAGTGGGGCTAGCGGAGGCACAGATACGCAGTATTTT.

CDR3 loop: CASRREGVNTEAFF. The CDR3 DNA is TGTGCCAGCAGGAGGGAGGGGGTGAACACTGAAGCTTTCTTT. The chain is built from TRBV2 and TRBJ1-1, with D perhaps TRBD1 (6 bases). The length of the CDR3 is 14 residues. V dropped 6 bases and J dropped 0 bases, with 11 bases sitting between them. Germline CDR1 SNHLY, CDR2 FYNNEI. The whole variable domain, filled in from reference TRBV2 and TRBJ1-1, reads EPEVTQTPSHQVTQMGQEVILRCVPISNHLYFYWYRQILGQKVEFLVSFYNNEISEKSEIFDDQFSVERPDGSNFTLKIRSTKLEDSAMYFCASRREGVNTEAFFGQGTRLTVV.

This chain's CDR3 is CASSLEVTANTEAFF. The CDR3 DNA reads as TGTGCCAGCAGCTTAGAGGTGACAGCGAACACTGAAGCTTTCTTT. The gene calls are TRBV7-3 and TRBJ1-1, with a possible D match to TRBD1 (5 bases). Germline V gene sequence: CDR1 SGHTA, CDR2 FQGTGA. CDR3 length: 15 residues. The germline V and J ends were trimmed by 2 bases and 1 base, with 11 bases remaining between them.

The chain uses TRBV7-2 and TRBJ2-2; TRBD1 agrees at 9 bases. The germline CDR1 and CDR2 sequences are SGHTA and FQGNSA. V lost 5 bases to trimming and J lost 7 bases; unmatched junction nucleotides: 8. This CDR3 contains 15 residues. The CDR3 nucleotides read TGTGCCAGCAGCGCTGGGACAGGGACGGTCGGGGAGCTGTTTTTT. Translated: CASSAGTGTVGELFF.

The genes are TRBV6-4 and TRBJ2-3; TRBD1 might be the D (6 bases). Germline V gene sequence: CDR1 MRHNA, CDR2 SNTAGT. Trimming took 3 bases from V and 2 from J, leaving 9 bases between them. CDR3 length: 14 amino acids. The CDR3 region has the DNA TGTGCCAGCAGTGATGGGACACCCACAGATACGCAGTATTTT. Residues: CASSDGTPTDTQYF.

The V gene is TRBV24-1, the J gene TRBJ1-5, with D maybe TRBD1 (5 bases). The CDR3 is 12 amino acids. Per germline, CDR1 KGHDR and CDR2 SFDVKD. Trimming left V 9 bases short and J 7 bases short, with 12 bases between. The CDR3 region has the DNA TGTGCCACCGCTTCCGGGACCCAGCCCCAGCATTTT. Protein sequence: CATASGTQPQHF.

V is TRBV4-3 and J is TRBJ2-2; 9 nucleotides agree with TRBD1. This CDR3 is 15 amino acids long. Germline V CDR1 and CDR2: LGHNA, YSLEER. With 4 bases clipped from V and 4 bases from J, the junction kept 4 bases outside the gene matches. CDR3 loop: CASSPGQGGTGELFF. As DNA, the CDR3 is TGCGCCAGCAGCCCGGGACAGGGAGGCACCGGGGAGCTGTTTTTT.

This chain joins TRBV7-3 and TRBJ2-6; D is ambiguous. V lost 2 bases and J lost 0, with 11 bases in between. Germline CDR1 and CDR2: SGHTA and FQGTGA. This CDR3 comprises 17 residues. CDR3 in amino acids: CASSLGPWNSGANVLTF. CDR3 nucleotides: TGTGCCAGCAGCTTAGGTCCCTGGAACTCTGGGGCCAACGTCCTGACTTTC.

The chain recombines TRBV9 with TRBJ1-6; possible D gene TRBD1, 6 bases. The V end was cut by 0 bases, the J end by 6 bases, with 10 bases between. Germline V gives CDR1 SGDLS, CDR2 YYNGEE. This CDR3 comprises 15 residues. CDR3 amino acids: CASSVGGASNSPLHF. The CDR3 DNA follows: TGTGCCAGCAGCGTAGGGGGGGCGAGTAATTCACCCCTCCACTTT.

This chain joins TRBV14 and TRBJ1-1; possibly TRBD1 for D (5 bases). The length of the CDR3 is 16 residues. With 2 bases removed from V and 4 bases from J, the gap between germline ends came to 17 bases. The V gene's germline CDR1 is SGHDN and CDR2 FVKESK. CDR3 DNA: TGTGCCAGCAGCCAAAGAAGACAGCGCTGGGGCACTGAAGCTTTCTTT. Amino acid sequence: CASSQRRQRWGTEAFF.

Comments on this clone: Other DNA sequences of this sample code for an identical CDR3. V gene TRBV28 combines with J gene TRBJ2-3, with D uncertain. Trimming left V 4 bases short and J 3 bases short, with 5 bases between. In germline, CDR1 is MDHEN, CDR2 SYDVKM. This CDR3 region has 12 residues. The CDR3 nucleotides read TGTGCCAGCAGTTCCAGAACAGATACGCAGTATTTT. This sequence encodes CASSSRTDTQYF.

This clone was seen a single time. The V and J genes are TRBV7-3 and TRBJ2-1, with 12 bases identical to TRBD2. This CDR3 comprises 17 residues. The junction had 9 bases not matched to a gene; V was cut back by 4 bases and J by 5 bases. CDR1 is SGHTA and CDR2 is FQGTGA in the germline V gene. The CDR3 DNA sequence: TGTGCCAGCAGCTCCCCTAGCGGGAGGGCCCCCCACAATGAGCAGTTCTTC. This translates into CASSSPSGRAPHNEQFF.

In DNA form, the CDR3 reads TGTGCCATCAGTGAAACACACTATGGCTACACCTTC. Translated, it gives CAISETHYGYTF. The rearrangement links TRBV10-3 to TRBJ1-2, with no clear D. The V gene's germline CDR1 is ENHRY and CDR2 SYGVKD. V lost 3 bases and J 3 bases, leaving 5 bases between the germline ends. The CDR3 contains 12 residues.

V usage is TRBV19 and J usage is TRBJ1-1; 9 bases fit TRBD1. V lost 4 bases and J lost 5; bases outside the gene matches: 8. CDR1 is LNHDA and CDR2 is SQIVND in the germline V gene (reference sequence). The CDR3 sequence is 15 residues long. DNA for the CDR3: TGTGCCAGTAGTAACTCGGACAGGGGAGATACTGAAGCTTTCTTT. Protein product: CASSNSDRGDTEAFF.

The rearrangement uses TRBV9 and TRBJ1-6; D call uncertain. Trimming took off 4 bases at V and 3 bases at J, with 8 bases between the two ends. This CDR3 is 14 amino acids long. Germline V lookup: CDR1 SGDLS, CDR2 YYNGEE. CDR3 nucleotides: TGTGCCAGCAGCCCTTCGGGCTATAATTCACCCCTCCACTTT. Encoded protein: CASSPSGYNSPLHF.